This is a list of T cell receptor gamma chains from one sample in a study of Vδ1+ human thymocytes. TCRdb re-processed the multiplex PCR reads using CATT. The data contain 36,000 or so gamma-chain clones, 20% to 25% of them singletons. Sequences were obtained from Vdelta1+ gamma-delta thymocytes from the thymus. These receptors originate from a girl less than two years old who had congenital heart surgery. The CDR3 runs from the conserved cysteine through the conserved F or W. Clone size is stated in some rows and not others, as once, few, many or a class when expanded.

V,length,J,size,CDR3,DNA
TRGV9,10,TRGJ1/TRGJ2,-,CALWEVQKLF,TGTGCCTTGTGGGAGGTGCAGAAACTCTTT
TRGV2,14,TRGJP2,-,CATWDGVSDWIKTF,TGTGCCACCTGGGACGGAGTGAGTGATTGGATCAAGACGTTT
TRGV9,13,TRGJ1/TRGJ2,few,CALWEVAAEKKLF,TGTGCCTTGTGGGAGGTGGCGGCGGAAAAGAAACTCTTT
TRGV4,15,TRGJ1/TRGJ2,-,CATWDGQKDDYKKLF,TGTGCCACCTGGGATGGCCAAAAGGACGATTATAAGAAACTCTTT
TRGV2,13,TRGJ1/TRGJ2,-,CATWDGLEYKKLF,TGTGCCACCTGGGACGGGTTGGAATATAAGAAACTCTTT
TRGV8,18,TRGJ1/TRGJ2,few,CATWDERAPSRTYYKKLF,TGTGCCACCTGGGATGAAAGGGCCCCCTCCCGGACTTATTATAAGAAACTCTTT
TRGV9,13,TRGJ1/TRGJ2,few,CALWEVQGYKKLF,TGTGCCTTGTGGGAGGTGCAAGGCTATAAGAAACTCTTT
TRGV9,16,TRGJP,-,CALWEAVPMGKKIKVF,TGTGCCTTGTGGGAGGCAGTACCGATGGGCAAAAAAATCAAGGTATTT
TRGV5,16,TRGJP,-,CATWDAAELGKKIKVF,TGTGCCACCTGGGACGCAGCGGAGTTGGGCAAAAAAATCAAGGTATTT
TRGV3,15,TRGJP2,-,CATWDRRVSDWIKTF,TGTGCCACCTGGGACAGGCGGGTCAGTGATTGGATCAAGACGTTT
TRGV2,13,TRGJ1/TRGJ2,few,CATWDGQKYKKLF,TGTGCCACCTGGGACGGGCAAAAGTATAAGAAACTCTTT
TRGV5,14,TRGJ1/TRGJ2,few,CATWDGLPPYKKLF,TGTGCCACCTGGGACGGACTACCCCCTTATAAGAAACTCTTT
TRGV4,12,TRGJ1/TRGJ2,-,CATWEGDGKKLF,TGTGCCACCTGGGAGGGGGACGGGAAGAAACTCTTT
TRGV3,14,TRGJ1/TRGJ2,few,CATWDRPPPYKKLF,TGTGCCACCTGGGACAGGCCGCCCCCTTATAAGAAACTCTTT
TRGV2,16,TRGJ1/TRGJ2,-,CATWDGQLPESVKKLF,TGTGCCACCTGGGACGGGCAGCTCCCGGAGTCTGTTAAGAAACTCTTT
TRGV9,11,TRGJ1/TRGJ2,few,CALWESLRKLF,TGTGCCTTGTGGGAGTCTCTTCGAAAACTCTTT
TRGV4,13,TRGJ1/TRGJ2,few,CATWDTYYYKKLF,TGTGCCACCTGGGATACCTATTATTATAAGAAACTCTTT
TRGV4,11,TRGJ1/TRGJ2,few,CATWVTYKKLF,TGTGCCACCTGGGTCACATATAAGAAACTCTTT
TRGV5,14,TRGJ1/TRGJ2,-,CATWDRPRDYKKLF,TGTGCCACCTGGGACAGGCCACGAGATTATAAGAAACTCTTT
TRGV2,12,TRGJ1/TRGJ2,few,CATWDGCHKKLF,TGTGCCACCTGGGATGGCTGTCATAAGAAACTCTTT
TRGV9,12,TRGJ1/TRGJ2,few,CALWEVHDKKLF,TGTGCCTTGTGGGAGGTGCACGATAAGAAACTCTTT
TRGV9,14,TRGJ1/TRGJ2,-,CALWESPQGYKKLF,TGTGCCTTGTGGGAGTCTCCCCAGGGTTATAAGAAACTCTTT
TRGV9,13,TRGJ1/TRGJ2,-,CALWESPYYKKLF,TGTGCCTTGTGGGAGTCCCCTTATTATAAGAAACTCTTT
TRGV3,11,TRGJ1/TRGJ2,-,CATWDRRPKLF,TGTGCCACCTGGGACAGGCGACCCAAACTCTTT
TRGV3,15,TRGJP2,-,CATWDGYSSDWIKTF,TGTGCCACCTGGGACGGGTACAGTAGTGATTGGATCAAGACGTTT
TRGV4,15,TRGJP2,-,CATWDFSSSDWIKTF,TGTGCCACCTGGGACTTTAGTAGTAGTGATTGGATCAAGACGTTT
TRGV4,13,TRGJ1/TRGJ2,few,CATWERLYYKKLF,TGTGCCACCTGGGAACGACTATATTATAAGAAACTCTTT
TRGV8,13,TRGJ1/TRGJ2,few,CATWDRPGNKKLF,TGTGCCACCTGGGATAGGCCAGGCAATAAGAAACTCTTT
TRGV2,11,TRGJ1/TRGJ2,medium-sized,CATWDGLWKLF,TGTGCCACCTGGGACGGGCTTTGGAAACTCTTT
TRGV2,12,TRGJ1/TRGJ2,few,CATWDGQGTKLF,TGTGCCACCTGGGACGGGCAGGGTACGAAACTCTTT
TRGV2,13,TRGJ1/TRGJ2,medium-sized,CATWDGQYYKKLF,TGTGCCACCTGGGACGGGCAGTATTATAAGAAACTCTTT